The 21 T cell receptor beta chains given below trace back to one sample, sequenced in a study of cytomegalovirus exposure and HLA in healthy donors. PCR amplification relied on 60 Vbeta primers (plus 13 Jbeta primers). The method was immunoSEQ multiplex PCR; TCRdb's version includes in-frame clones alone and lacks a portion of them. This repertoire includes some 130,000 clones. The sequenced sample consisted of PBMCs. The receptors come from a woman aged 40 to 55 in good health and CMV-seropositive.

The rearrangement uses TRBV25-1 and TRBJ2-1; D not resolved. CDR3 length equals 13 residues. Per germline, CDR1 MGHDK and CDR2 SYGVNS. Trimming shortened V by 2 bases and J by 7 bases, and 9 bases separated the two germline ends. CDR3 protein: CASSEPLFNEQFF. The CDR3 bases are TGTGCCAGCAGTGAACCCCTTTTTAATGAGCAGTTCTTC.

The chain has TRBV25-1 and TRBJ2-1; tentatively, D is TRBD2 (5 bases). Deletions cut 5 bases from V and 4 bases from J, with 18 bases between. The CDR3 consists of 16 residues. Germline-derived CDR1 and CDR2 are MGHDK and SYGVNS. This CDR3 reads CASSPHTREPYNEQFF. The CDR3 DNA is TGTGCCAGCAGTCCTCATACTAGAGAACCTTACAATGAGCAGTTCTTC.

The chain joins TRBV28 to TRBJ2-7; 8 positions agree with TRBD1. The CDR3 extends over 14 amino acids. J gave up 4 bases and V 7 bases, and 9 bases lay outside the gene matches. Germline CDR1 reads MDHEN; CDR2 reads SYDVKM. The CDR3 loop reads CASTAGTGVYEQYF. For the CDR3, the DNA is TGTGCCAGCACAGCCGGGACAGGAGTTTACGAGCAGTACTTC.

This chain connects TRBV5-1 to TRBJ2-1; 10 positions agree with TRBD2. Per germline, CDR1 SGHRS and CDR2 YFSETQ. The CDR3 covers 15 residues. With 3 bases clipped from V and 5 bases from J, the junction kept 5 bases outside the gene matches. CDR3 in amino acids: CASSSSGREDNEQFF. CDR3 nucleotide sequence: TGCGCCAGCAGCTCTAGCGGGAGAGAGGACAATGAGCAGTTCTTC.

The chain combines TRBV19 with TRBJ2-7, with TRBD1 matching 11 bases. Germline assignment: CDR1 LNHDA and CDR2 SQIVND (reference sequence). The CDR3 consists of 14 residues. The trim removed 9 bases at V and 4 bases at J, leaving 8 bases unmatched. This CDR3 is CASQIGTGGYEQYF. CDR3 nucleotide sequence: TGTGCCAGCCAAATTGGGACAGGGGGTTACGAGCAGTACTTC.

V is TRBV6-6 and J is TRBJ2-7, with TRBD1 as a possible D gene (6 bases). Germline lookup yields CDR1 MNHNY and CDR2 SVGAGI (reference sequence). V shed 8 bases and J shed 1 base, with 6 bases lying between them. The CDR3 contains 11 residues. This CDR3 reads CASQGSYEQYF. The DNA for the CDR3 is TGTGCCAGCCAGGGGTCCTACGAGCAGTACTTC.

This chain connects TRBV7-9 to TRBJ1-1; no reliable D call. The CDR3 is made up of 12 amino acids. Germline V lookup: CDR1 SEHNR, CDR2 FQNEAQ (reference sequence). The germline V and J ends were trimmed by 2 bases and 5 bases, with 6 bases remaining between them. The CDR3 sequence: CASSLTRTEAFF. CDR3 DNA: TGTGCCAGCAGCTTAACTAGGACTGAAGCTTTCTTT.

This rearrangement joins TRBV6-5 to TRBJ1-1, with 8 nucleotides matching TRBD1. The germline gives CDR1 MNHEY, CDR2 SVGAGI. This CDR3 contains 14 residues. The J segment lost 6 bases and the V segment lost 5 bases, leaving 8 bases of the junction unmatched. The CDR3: CASSRQGLGSEAFF. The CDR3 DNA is TGTGCCAGCAGTAGACAGGGGTTGGGTTCTGAAGCTTTCTTT.

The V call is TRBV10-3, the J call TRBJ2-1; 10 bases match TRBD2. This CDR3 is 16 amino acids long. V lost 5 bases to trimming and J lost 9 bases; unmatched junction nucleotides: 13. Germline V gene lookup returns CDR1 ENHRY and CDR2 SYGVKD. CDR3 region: CAISKERASGSLEQFF. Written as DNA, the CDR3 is TGTGCCATCAGTAAAGAGAGGGCTAGCGGGAGTCTTGAGCAGTTCTTC.

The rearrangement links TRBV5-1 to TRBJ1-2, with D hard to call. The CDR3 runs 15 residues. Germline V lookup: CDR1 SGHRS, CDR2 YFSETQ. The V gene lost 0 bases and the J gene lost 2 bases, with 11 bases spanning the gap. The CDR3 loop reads CASSLVSGENYGYTF. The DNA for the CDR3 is TGCGCCAGCAGCTTGGTCTCCGGGGAGAACTATGGCTACACCTTC.

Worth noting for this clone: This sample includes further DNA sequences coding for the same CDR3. The CDR3 region has the DNA TGTGCCAGCAGCGCACGGGAGGGGACCGAAGCTTTCTTT. It yields the protein CASSAREGTEAFF. The chain couples TRBV7-3 to TRBJ1-1, with a weak D call TRBD1 (5 bases). Germline-derived CDR1 and CDR2 are SGHTA and FQGTGA. V lost 5 bases, J lost 8 bases, and 15 bases lay in between. This CDR3 has 13 amino acids.

CDR3 protein: CASSSGSNEKLFF. The DNA for the CDR3 is TGTGCCAGCAGCTCGGGGTCTAATGAAAAACTGTTTTTT. The chain uses TRBV5-4 and TRBJ1-4, with D unresolved. Trimming shortened V by 3 bases and J by 3 bases, and 6 bases separated the two germline ends. The CDR3 spans 13 residues. CDR1 and CDR2 from the germline V gene are SGHNT and YYREEE (reference sequence).

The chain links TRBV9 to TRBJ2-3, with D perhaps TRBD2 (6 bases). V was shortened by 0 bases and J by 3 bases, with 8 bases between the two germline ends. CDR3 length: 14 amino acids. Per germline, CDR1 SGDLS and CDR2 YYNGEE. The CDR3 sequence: CASSVGGTTDTQYF. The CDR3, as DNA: TGTGCCAGCAGCGTAGGAGGGACTACAGATACGCAGTATTTT.

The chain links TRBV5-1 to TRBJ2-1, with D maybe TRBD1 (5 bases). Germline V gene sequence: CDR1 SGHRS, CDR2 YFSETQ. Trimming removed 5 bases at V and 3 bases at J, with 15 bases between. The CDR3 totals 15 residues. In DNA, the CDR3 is TGCGCCAGCAGGCCAGGGTTTATGGGCTACAATGAGCAGTTCTTC. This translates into CASRPGFMGYNEQFF.

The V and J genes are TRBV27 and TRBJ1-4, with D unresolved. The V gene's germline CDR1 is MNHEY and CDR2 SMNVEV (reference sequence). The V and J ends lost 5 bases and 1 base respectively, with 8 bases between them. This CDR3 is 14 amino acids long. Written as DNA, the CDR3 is TGTGCCAGCAGTAGAGAGGGAACTAATGAAAAACTGTTTTTT. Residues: CASSREGTNEKLFF.

The chain's CDR3 is CASSLDRSSGELFF. Written as DNA, the CDR3 is TGTGCCAGCAGCTTAGATAGATCATCCGGGGAGCTGTTTTTT. J is TRBJ2-2 and V is TRBV11-1; no definite D call. The CDR3 length is 14 residues. CDR1 is SGHAT and CDR2 is FQDESV in the germline V gene (reference sequence). The V and J ends lost 1 base and 6 bases respectively, with 9 bases between them.

The CDR3 DNA reads as TGTGCCAGTAGTGTGGGAGGAATCCAGTTTTCTTCCTACGAGCAGTACTTC. The encoded protein is CASSVGGIQFSSYEQYF. The chain uses TRBV19 and TRBJ2-7, with D possibly being TRBD2 (6 bases). V was cut by 5 bases and J by 1 base, with 21 bases left in between. The CDR3 spans 17 residues. Germline V gene lookup returns CDR1 LNHDA and CDR2 SQIVND (reference sequence).

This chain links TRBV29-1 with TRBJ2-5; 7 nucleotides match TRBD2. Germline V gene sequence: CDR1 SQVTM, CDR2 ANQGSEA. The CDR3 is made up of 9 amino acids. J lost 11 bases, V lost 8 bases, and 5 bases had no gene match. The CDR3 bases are TGCAGCAGTCGGGGGGAGCAGTACTTC. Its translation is CSSRGEQYF.

In DNA form, the CDR3 reads TGCGCCAGCAGCCAAGACGCCGGACTAGCGGGAGAAGAGACCCAGTACTTC. It codes for CASSQDAGLAGEETQYF. This chain links TRBV4-3 with TRBJ2-5; 13 bases line up with TRBD2. This CDR3 contains 17 residues. V shed 0 bases, J shed 3 bases, and the junction held 4 bases outside the gene matches. CDR1 is LGHNA, CDR2 YSLEER, per germline.

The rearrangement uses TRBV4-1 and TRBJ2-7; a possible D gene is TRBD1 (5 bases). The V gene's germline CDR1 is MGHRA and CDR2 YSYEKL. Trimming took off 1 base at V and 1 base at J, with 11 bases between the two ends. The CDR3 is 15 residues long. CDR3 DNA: TGCGCCAGCAGCCAAGGGGGCGCGCCATCCTACGAGCAGTACTTC. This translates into CASSQGGAPSYEQYF.

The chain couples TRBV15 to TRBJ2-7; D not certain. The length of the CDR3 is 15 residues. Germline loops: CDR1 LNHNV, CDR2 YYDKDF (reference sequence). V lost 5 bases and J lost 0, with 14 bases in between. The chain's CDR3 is CATSPYRVSSYEQYF. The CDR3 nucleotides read TGTGCCACCAGCCCTTACCGGGTCAGCTCCTACGAGCAGTACTTC.